Following are 31 T cell receptor beta chains from one sample sequenced in a study of blood T cell repertoires in COVID-19. Sequencing used immunoSEQ multiplex PCR; TCRdb keeps in-frame clones, though not all of them. The sample lists 250,000 or so clones, about nine tenths occurring once. The sequenced sample consisted of PBMCs or T cells enriched from blood (not recorded which). These receptors were taken from a woman aged 30 to 39 with acute COVID-19.

V usage is TRBV6-2 or TRBV6-3 and J usage is TRBJ1-5; D remains ambiguous. With 6 bases removed from V and 5 bases from J, the gap between germline ends came to 17 bases. The length of the CDR3 is 15 residues. Germline-derived CDR1 and CDR2 are MNHEY and SVGEGT. The CDR3 nucleotides are TGTGCCAGCAGCCCTTCCCGGGGATCTTATCAGCCCCAGCATTTT. This translates into CASSPSRGSYQPQHF.

The gene calls are TRBV5-1 and TRBJ2-1, with TRBD1 matching over 10 bases. This CDR3 is built from 14 residues. Germline CDR1 SGHRS, CDR2 YFSETQ. The V and J ends lost 2 bases and 8 bases, in that order; junction bases with no gene match: 4. CDR3 region: CASSFGQGDDEQFF. For the CDR3, the DNA is TGCGCCAGCAGCTTTGGACAGGGGGATGATGAGCAGTTCTTC.

This clone was seen once. The V and J genes are TRBV19 and TRBJ1-4; no clear D. The CDR3 is 16 amino acids. Germline CDR1 LNHDA, CDR2 SQIVND (reference sequence). V was trimmed by 1 base and J by 5 bases, leaving 14 bases between them. CDR3 DNA sequence: TGTGCCAGTAGTATAGCCCCTGTACAGCGGAATGAAAAACTGTTTTTT. This gives the protein CASSIAPVQRNEKLFF.

The chain recombines TRBV5-1 with TRBJ2-3; 11 nucleotides align to TRBD2. Looked up from germline, CDR1 is SGHRS and CDR2 is YFSETQ. The CDR3 is 16 residues long. The V and J ends lost 0 bases and 4 bases, in that order; junction bases with no gene match: 4. For the CDR3, the DNA is TGCGCCAGCAGCTTGGGACTAGCGGGACGGGCAGATACGCAGTATTTT. It yields the protein CASSLGLAGRADTQYF.

The chain combines TRBV27 with TRBJ1-5, with a tentative D call TRBD1 (5 bases). This CDR3 region has 15 residues. Per germline, CDR1 MNHEY and CDR2 SMNVEV (reference sequence). V lost 5 bases, J lost 2 bases, and 13 bases lay in between. The CDR3 loop is CASSAQGLGNQPQHF. CDR3 in DNA: TGTGCCAGCAGTGCCCAGGGTCTTGGCAATCAGCCCCAGCATTTT.

The V and J genes are TRBV3-1 (or the pseudogene TRBV3-2) and TRBJ1-1; TRBD1 matches 8 bases. The CDR3 is 16 amino acids. Unmatched junction bases numbered 13, after V lost 4 bases and J lost 6 bases. Germline values: CDR1 LGHDT, CDR2 YNNKEL (reference sequence). The CDR3 spells CASSPLGQGGKAEAFF. DNA for the CDR3: TGTGCCAGCAGCCCTCTCGGACAGGGAGGAAAGGCTGAAGCTTTCTTT.

J is TRBJ2-1 and V is TRBV6-5; TRBD2 aligns across 13 bases. From germline, CDR1 is MNHEY and CDR2 SVGAGI. J was trimmed by 6 bases and V by 2 bases; bases with no gene match: 1. This CDR3 region has 15 residues. CDR3 nucleotides: TGTGCCAGCAGTTACGGACTAGCGGGAGTCAATGAGCAGTTCTTC. Its protein is CASSYGLAGVNEQFF.

The chain recombines TRBV27 with TRBJ2-7; no clear D. Germline loops: CDR1 MNHEY, CDR2 SMNVEV (reference sequence). There are 15 residues in the CDR3. Deletions cut 2 bases from V and 4 bases from J, with 15 bases between. The DNA of the CDR3 is TGTGCCAGCAGTTTAGGTCCCGGTCTCCGATACGAGCAGTACTTC. Translating gives CASSLGPGLRYEQYF.

The CDR3 here is CASSLGGTSGNLGQYF. DNA for the CDR3: TGTGCCAGCAGCTTGGGGGGGACTAGCGGGAATTTGGGGCAGTACTTC. The chain links TRBV7-9 to TRBJ2-7; 13 bases are a match to TRBD2. The CDR3 is 16 amino acids. With V trimmed by 3 bases and J by 9 bases, 11 bases remained unmatched. Germline V lookup: CDR1 SEHNR, CDR2 FQNEAQ (reference sequence).

This clone was detected only a few times. This chain connects TRBV7-8 to TRBJ1-6; no clear D gene. The CDR3 length is 15 residues. V shed 3 bases and J shed 3 bases, with 9 bases lying between them. Germline loops: CDR1 SGHVS, CDR2 FQNEAQ. The CDR3 sequence: CASSLAQNYNSPLHF. CDR3 DNA: TGTGCCAGCAGCTTGGCTCAGAACTATAATTCACCCCTCCACTTT.

This clone occurred a few times. V and J are TRBV27 and TRBJ1-5, with a weak D call TRBD1 (6 bases). The V end was cut by 4 bases, the J end by 4 bases, with 11 bases between. The CDR3 is made up of 14 amino acids. Germline V gives CDR1 MNHEY, CDR2 SMNVEV (reference sequence). CDR3 bases: TGTGCCAGCAGTTGGGGGGGCCAAAATCAGCCCCAGCATTTT. Amino acids: CASSWGGQNQPQHF.

V is TRBV18 and J is TRBJ1-2; 8 nucleotides line up with TRBD1. Germline V gives CDR1 KGHSH, CDR2 LQKENI. With 4 bases clipped from V and 4 bases from J, the junction kept 5 bases outside the gene matches. The CDR3 is made up of 14 amino acids. The chain's CDR3 is CASSQTGDLYGYTF. The CDR3 coding sequence is TGTGCCAGCTCACAGACAGGGGATCTCTATGGCTACACCTTC.

This clone was seen only a few times. The chain couples TRBV11-2 to TRBJ2-1; D is ambiguous. The length of the CDR3 is 17 residues. The germline CDR1 and CDR2 sequences are SGHAT and FQNNGV. Trimming shortened V by 7 bases and J by 4 bases, and 23 bases separated the two germline ends. CDR3 nucleotide sequence: TGTGCCAGCACCACCGCCTTACCGGCGCCCGGGTACAATGAGCAGTTCTTC. It translates to CASTTALPAPGYNEQFF.

CDR3 sequence (DNA): TGTGCCTGGAGTGTTAGTTTGGGACCGGGGGAAGATGAGCAGTTCTTC. Its translation is CAWSVSLGPGEDEQFF. The chain joins TRBV30 to TRBJ2-1; D possibly corresponds to TRBD2 (6 bases). V lost 0 bases to trimming and J lost 8 bases, with 20 bases between them. The length of the CDR3 is 16 residues. Germline-derived CDR1 and CDR2 are GTSNPN and SVGIG (reference sequence).

Worth noting for this clone: This same CDR3 is encoded by further DNA sequences in the sample. J is TRBJ1-1 and V is TRBV27; possible D gene TRBD1, 6 bases. This CDR3 is built from 14 residues. The germline V gene encodes CDR1 MNHEY and CDR2 SMNVEV (reference sequence). The ends were cut back, 5 bases at V and 0 bases at J, with 10 bases in the middle. In DNA, the CDR3 is TGTGCCAGCAGTCCGGGACACTTGAACACTGAAGCTTTCTTT. It codes for CASSPGHLNTEAFF.

V usage is TRBV28 and J usage is TRBJ1-2; TRBD1 aligns across 7 bases. This CDR3 has 13 residues. V lost 1 base and J lost 5; bases outside the gene matches: 1. The V gene's germline CDR1 is MDHEN and CDR2 SYDVKM. The CDR3 DNA sequence: TGTGCCAGCAGTTTATTACAGGGGTATGGCTACACCTTC. Amino acids: CASSLLQGYGYTF.

This rearrangement joins TRBV19 to TRBJ2-2; D is perhaps TRBD2 (5 bases). Germline V gene sequence: CDR1 LNHDA, CDR2 SQIVND (reference sequence). Trimming took off 6 bases at V and 3 bases at J, with 20 bases between the two ends. This CDR3 region has 17 residues. As DNA, the CDR3 is TGTGCCAGTAGCCAAGATCATGGGGTGAGGGACACCGGGGAGCTGTTTTTT. Translation gives CASSQDHGVRDTGELFF.

This chain joins TRBV28 and TRBJ2-7; 11 nucleotides line up with TRBD1. The CDR3 contains 15 residues. Trimming at V came to 6 bases and at J to 0 bases, leaving 4 bases not matched to a gene. Germline CDR1 reads MDHEN; CDR2 reads SYDVKM. The CDR3 here is CASSPGTGGSYEQYF. CDR3 DNA sequence: TGTGCCAGCAGCCCCGGGACAGGGGGCTCCTACGAGCAGTACTTC.

This chain links TRBV4-1 with TRBJ1-5; D is unresolved. V was trimmed by 0 bases and J by 5 bases, leaving 11 bases between them. This CDR3 is built from 15 residues. The germline V gene encodes CDR1 MGHRA and CDR2 YSYEKL. The CDR3, as DNA: TGCGCCAGCAGCCAAGATTGGGGAGCCGATCAGCCCCAGCATTTT. Translated, it gives CASSQDWGADQPQHF.

The chain carries TRBV19 and TRBJ2-1, with 9 bases that match TRBD2. J gave up 7 bases and V 4 bases, and 26 bases lay outside the gene matches. This CDR3 spans 21 amino acids. Germline CDR1 reads LNHDA; CDR2 reads SQIVND (reference sequence). CDR3 protein: CASSRGVGRGYVAGVWNEQFF. The CDR3 DNA reads as TGTGCCAGTAGTAGAGGGGTCGGGAGGGGTTACGTAGCGGGAGTCTGGAATGAGCAGTTCTTC.

V usage is TRBV18 and J usage is TRBJ2-3; 7 bases are a match to TRBD1. V dropped 2 bases and J dropped 4; count of bases not matched to a gene: 3. In germline, CDR1 is KGHSH, CDR2 LQKENI. This CDR3 spans 14 amino acids. The CDR3 spells CASSPNRGADTQYF. CDR3 DNA sequence: TGTGCCAGCTCACCAAACAGGGGAGCAGATACGCAGTATTTT.

The chain recombines TRBV27 with TRBJ2-1; 12 nucleotides line up with TRBD2. The CDR3 length is 15 residues. Trimming at V came to 2 bases and at J to 10 bases, leaving 6 bases not matched to a gene. Germline CDR1 and CDR2: MNHEY and SMNVEV (reference sequence). As DNA, the CDR3 is TGTGCCAGCAGTTTAGTCCTAGCGGGGGGGAGGGAGCAGTTCTTC. It yields the protein CASSLVLAGGREQFF.

This clone showed up just once. The gene calls are TRBV19 and TRBJ1-4; D is unclear. Deletions cut 6 bases from V and 0 bases from J, with 8 bases between. Germline-derived CDR1 and CDR2 are LNHDA and SQIVND (reference sequence). This CDR3 region has 14 residues. CDR3: CASSQIPTNEKLFF. CDR3 in DNA: TGTGCCAGTAGCCAGATACCAACTAATGAAAAACTGTTTTTT.

V and J are TRBV20-1 and TRBJ2-7; no clear D gene. Germline CDR1 and CDR2: DFQATT and SNEGSKA (reference sequence). This CDR3 region has 11 residues. V was trimmed by 4 bases and J by 1 base, leaving 5 bases between them. CDR3 nucleotide sequence: TGCAGTGCTAAGCCATCCTACGAGCAGTACTTC. Protein: CSAKPSYEQYF.

This chain uses TRBV30 with TRBJ2-1, with 7 bases fitting TRBD1. Germline V gene lookup returns CDR1 GTSNPN and CDR2 SVGIG (reference sequence). V lost 2 bases, J lost 0 bases, and 1 base stayed unmatched. CDR3 size: 14 residues. In DNA, the CDR3 is TGTGCCTGGAGTAAGGGGGCCTCCTACAATGAGCAGTTCTTC. Translation: CAWSKGASYNEQFF.

The chain joins TRBV11-2 to TRBJ2-7, with D maybe TRBD2 (7 bases). The CDR3 runs 16 residues. V lost 1 base and J lost 2, with 15 bases in between. CDR1 SGHAT and CDR2 FQNNGV come from the germline V gene. CDR3 bases: TGTGCCAGCAGCTTAGCCCCAAGGGGGGGTACCTACGAGCAGTACTTC. This translates into CASSLAPRGGTYEQYF.

This chain connects TRBV28 to TRBJ2-4; TRBD1 matches at 9 bases. The CDR3 length is 17 residues. Germline CDR1 MDHEN, CDR2 SYDVKM. Trimming cost V 6 bases and J 1 base; bases outside gene matches: 10. As DNA, the CDR3 is TGTGCCAGCAGACCCGATGGGACAGGGTGGGCCAAAAACATTCAGTACTTC. The encoded protein is CASRPDGTGWAKNIQYF.

The genes are TRBV7-9 and TRBJ2-3; 11 bases align to TRBD2. CDR3 length equals 18 residues. Germline V gives CDR1 SEHNR, CDR2 FQNEAQ (reference sequence). V gave up 7 bases and J gave up 1 base; unmatched junction bases: 13. This CDR3 is CASTASGPLAGGTDTQYF. In nucleotides, the CDR3 is TGTGCCAGCACCGCGAGTGGACCACTAGCGGGAGGCACAGATACGCAGTATTTT.

This clone was observed a few times. This chain uses TRBV19 with TRBJ2-6; D is undetermined. The CDR3 has 12 residues. Trimming took off 8 bases at V and 3 bases at J, with 5 bases between the two ends. Germline-derived CDR1 and CDR2 are LNHDA and SQIVND (reference sequence). CDR3 coding DNA: TGTGCCAGTGCCGGTGGGGCCAACGTCCTGACTTTC. Protein product: CASAGGANVLTF.

This chain links TRBV6-1 with TRBJ1-2, with TRBD1 identical over 8 bases. CDR3 length equals 16 residues. V shed 2 bases and J 3 bases; nucleotides not matched to a gene: 8. The V gene's germline CDR1 is MNHNS and CDR2 SASEGT. CDR3 in DNA: TGTGCCAGCAGTGAAATGGAGGGACAGGCCCACTATGGCTACACCTTC. Amino acids: CASSEMEGQAHYGYTF.

V usage is TRBV18 and J usage is TRBJ2-6, with 7 bases lining up with TRBD1. The J segment lost 3 bases and the V segment lost 3 bases, leaving 11 bases of the junction unmatched. Germline CDR1 KGHSH, CDR2 LQKENI. CDR3 size: 18 residues. In DNA form, the CDR3 reads TGTGCCAGCTCACCCATGCCCGGGACAGACGGTGGGGCCAACGTCCTGACTTTC. Translated, it gives CASSPMPGTDGGANVLTF.